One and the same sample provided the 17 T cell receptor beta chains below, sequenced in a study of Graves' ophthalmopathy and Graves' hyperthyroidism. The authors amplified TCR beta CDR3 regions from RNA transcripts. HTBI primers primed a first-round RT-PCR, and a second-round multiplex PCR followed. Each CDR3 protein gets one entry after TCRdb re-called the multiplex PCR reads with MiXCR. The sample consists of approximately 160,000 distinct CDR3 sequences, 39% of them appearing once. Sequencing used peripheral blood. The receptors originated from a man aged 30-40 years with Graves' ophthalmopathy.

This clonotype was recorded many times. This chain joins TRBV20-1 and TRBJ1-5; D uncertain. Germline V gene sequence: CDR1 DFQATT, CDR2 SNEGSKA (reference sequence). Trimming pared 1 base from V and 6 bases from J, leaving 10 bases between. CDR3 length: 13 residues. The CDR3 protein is CSARVGQGQPQHF. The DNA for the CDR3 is TGCAGTGCTAGAGTAGGGCAAGGTCAGCCCCAGCATTTT.

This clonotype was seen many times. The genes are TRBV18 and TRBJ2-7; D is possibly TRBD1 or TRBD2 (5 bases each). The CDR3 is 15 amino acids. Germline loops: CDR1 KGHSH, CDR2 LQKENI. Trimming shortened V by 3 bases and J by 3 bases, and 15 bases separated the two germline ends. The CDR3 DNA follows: TGTGCCAGCTCACCCCGAGGACGGGGCCTCTACGAGCAGTACTTC. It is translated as CASSPRGRGLYEQYF.

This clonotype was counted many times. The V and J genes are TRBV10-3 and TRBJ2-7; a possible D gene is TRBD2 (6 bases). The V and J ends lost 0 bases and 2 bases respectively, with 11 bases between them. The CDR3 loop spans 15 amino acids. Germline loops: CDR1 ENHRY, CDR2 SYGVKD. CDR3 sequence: CAISESDGSPYEQYF. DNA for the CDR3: TGTGCCATCAGTGAGTCGGACGGGAGTCCCTACGAGCAGTACTTC.

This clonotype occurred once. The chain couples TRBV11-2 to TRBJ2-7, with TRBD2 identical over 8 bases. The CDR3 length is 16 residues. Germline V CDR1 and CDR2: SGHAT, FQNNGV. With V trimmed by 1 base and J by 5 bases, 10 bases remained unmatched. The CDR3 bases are TGTGCCAGCAGCTTAGGTCAAGCGGGAGCCCTCCACGAGCAGTACTTC. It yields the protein CASSLGQAGALHEQYF. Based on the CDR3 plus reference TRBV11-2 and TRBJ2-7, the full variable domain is EAGVAQSPRYKIIEKRQSVAFWCNPISGHATLYWYQQILGQGPKLLIQFQNNGVVDDSQLPKDRFSAERLKGVDSTLKIQPAKLEDSAVYLCASSLGQAGALHEQYFGPGTRLTVT.

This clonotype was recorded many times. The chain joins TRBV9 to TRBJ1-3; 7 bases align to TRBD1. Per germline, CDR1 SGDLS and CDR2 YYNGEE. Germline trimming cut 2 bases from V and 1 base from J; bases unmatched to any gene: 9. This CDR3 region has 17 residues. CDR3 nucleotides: TGTGCCAGCAGCGTGACAGGGACTAGGCGTTCTGGAAACACCATATATTTT. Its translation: CASSVTGTRRSGNTIYF.

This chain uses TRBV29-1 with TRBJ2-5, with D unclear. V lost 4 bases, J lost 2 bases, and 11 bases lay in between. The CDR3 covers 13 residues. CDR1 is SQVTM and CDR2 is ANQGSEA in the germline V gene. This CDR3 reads CSVGGDVQETQYF. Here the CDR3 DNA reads TGCAGCGTTGGAGGAGATGTACAAGAGACCCAGTACTTC.

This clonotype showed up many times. CDR3 amino acids: CASQPDRAETQYF. CDR3 in DNA: TGTGCCAGCCAGCCTGACAGGGCAGAGACCCAGTACTTC. The V call is TRBV28, the J call TRBJ2-5; 7 bases align to TRBD1. The CDR3 extends over 13 amino acids. V gave up 8 bases and J gave up 4 bases; unmatched junction bases: 7. The germline V gene has CDR1 MDHEN and CDR2 SYDVKM.

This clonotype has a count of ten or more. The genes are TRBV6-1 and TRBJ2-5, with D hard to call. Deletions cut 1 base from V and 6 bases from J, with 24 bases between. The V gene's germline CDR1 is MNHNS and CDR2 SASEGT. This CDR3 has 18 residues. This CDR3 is CASSEGAPYATWGQTQYF. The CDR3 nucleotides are TGTGCCAGCAGTGAAGGGGCCCCGTATGCGACTTGGGGTCAGACCCAGTACTTC.

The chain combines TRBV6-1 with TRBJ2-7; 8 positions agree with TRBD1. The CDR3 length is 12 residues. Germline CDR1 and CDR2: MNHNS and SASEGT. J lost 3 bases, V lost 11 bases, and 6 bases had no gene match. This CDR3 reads CAGDRPRYEQYF. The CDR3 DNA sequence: TGTGCCGGGGACAGGCCCCGCTACGAGCAGTACTTC.

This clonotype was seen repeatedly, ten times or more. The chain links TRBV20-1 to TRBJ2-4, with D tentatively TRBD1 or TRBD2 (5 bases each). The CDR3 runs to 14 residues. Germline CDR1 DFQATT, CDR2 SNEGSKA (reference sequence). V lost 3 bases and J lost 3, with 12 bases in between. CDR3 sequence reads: CSASYGADKNIQYF. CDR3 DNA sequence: TGCAGTGCTAGCTACGGGGCCGACAAAAACATTCAGTACTTC.

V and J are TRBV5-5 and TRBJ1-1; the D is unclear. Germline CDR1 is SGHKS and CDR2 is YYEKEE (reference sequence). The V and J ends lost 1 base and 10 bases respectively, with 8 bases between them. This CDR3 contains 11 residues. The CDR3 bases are TGTGCCAGCAGCTTGAGGTTGGGAGCTTTCTTT. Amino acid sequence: CASSLRLGAFF.

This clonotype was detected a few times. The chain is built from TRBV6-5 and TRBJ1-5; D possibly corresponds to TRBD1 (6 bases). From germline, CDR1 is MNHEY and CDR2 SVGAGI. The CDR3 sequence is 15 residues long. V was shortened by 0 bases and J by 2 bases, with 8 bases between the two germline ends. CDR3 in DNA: TGTGCCAGCAGTTACTCGACAGGAGGCAATCAGCCCCAGCATTTT. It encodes CASSYSTGGNQPQHF.

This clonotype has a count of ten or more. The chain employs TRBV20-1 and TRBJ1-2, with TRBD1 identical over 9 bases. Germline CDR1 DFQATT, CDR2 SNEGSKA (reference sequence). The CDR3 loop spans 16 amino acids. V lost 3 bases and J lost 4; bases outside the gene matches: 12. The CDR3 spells CSARAIQGARGYGYTF. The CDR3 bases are TGCAGTGCTAGGGCGATACAGGGGGCGCGGGGCTATGGCTACACCTTC.

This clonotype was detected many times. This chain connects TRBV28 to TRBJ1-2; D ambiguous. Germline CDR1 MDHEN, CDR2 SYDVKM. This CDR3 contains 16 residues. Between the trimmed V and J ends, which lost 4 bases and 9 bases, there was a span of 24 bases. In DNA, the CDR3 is TGTGCCAGCAGTTCCCCTACCACCGGGATGTCTATCAGCTACACCTTC. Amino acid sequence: CASSSPTTGMSISYTF.

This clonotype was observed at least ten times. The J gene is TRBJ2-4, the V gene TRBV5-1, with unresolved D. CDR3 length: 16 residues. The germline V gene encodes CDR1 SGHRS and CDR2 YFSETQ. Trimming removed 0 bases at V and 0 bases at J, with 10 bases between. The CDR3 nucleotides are TGCGCCAGCAGCTTGGGAGACACCATAGCCAAAAACATTCAGTACTTC. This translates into CASSLGDTIAKNIQYF. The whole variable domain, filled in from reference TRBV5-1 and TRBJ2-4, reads KAGVTQTPRYLIKTRGQQVTLSCSPISGHRSVSWYQQTPGQGLQFLFEYFSETQRNKGNFPGRFSGRQFSNSRSEMNVSTLELGDSALYLCASSLGDTIAKNIQYFGAGTRLSVL.

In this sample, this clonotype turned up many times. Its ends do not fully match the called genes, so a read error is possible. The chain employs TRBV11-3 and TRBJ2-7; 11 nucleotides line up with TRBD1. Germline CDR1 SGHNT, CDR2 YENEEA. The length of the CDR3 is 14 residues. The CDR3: CASSSGQGVSEQCF. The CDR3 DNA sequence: TGTGCCAGCAGCTCGGGACAGGGGGTAAGCGAGCAGTGCTTC.

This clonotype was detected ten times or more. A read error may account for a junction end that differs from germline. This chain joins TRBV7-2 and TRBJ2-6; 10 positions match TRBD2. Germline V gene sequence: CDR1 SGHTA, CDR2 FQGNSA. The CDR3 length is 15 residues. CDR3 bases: TGTGCCAGCAGCCTAGCGGGAGCTGGGGCCAACGTCCTGACTTTC. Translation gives CASSLAGAGANVLTF.